Each of the 18 T cell receptor beta chains below was sequenced from the same sample in a study of Graves' ophthalmopathy and Graves' hyperthyroidism. RNA transcripts provided the template for amplifying TCR beta CDR3 regions. HTBI primers were used in a first-round RT-PCR, which preceded a second-round multiplex PCR. TCRdb ran MiXCR on the multiplex PCR reads and lists one entry per CDR3 protein. The sample consists of around 1,000,000 distinct CDR3 sequences, roughly 35% of them appearing once. The material sequenced was peripheral blood or thyroid tissue (not recorded which). The source is an adult man with Graves' hyperthyroidism.

V is TRBV2 and J is TRBJ2-7; 10 bases fit TRBD1. Germline lookup yields CDR1 SNHLY and CDR2 FYNNEI. The CDR3 has 12 amino acids. The V gene end was trimmed by 11 bases and the J gene end by 6 bases; junction bases not matched to a gene: 7. CDR3 residues: CADRGRRGEQYF. CDR3 nucleotide sequence: TGTGCCGACAGGGGGCGTCGTGGCGAGCAGTACTTC.

The rearrangement joins TRBV7-9 to TRBJ2-7, with D unclear. Germline CDR1 SEHNR, CDR2 FQNEAQ (reference sequence). The CDR3 is 13 residues long. Trimming left V 5 bases short and J 3 bases short, with 11 bases between. DNA of the CDR3: TGTGCCAGCAGCCCCCCTAGGGTCTACGAGCAGTACTTC. Protein sequence: CASSPPRVYEQYF.

V gene TRBV29-1 combines with J gene TRBJ1-1; tentative D call: TRBD1 (6 bases). Germline V gene sequence: CDR1 SQVTM, CDR2 ANQGSEA. CDR3 length equals 13 residues. V dropped 4 bases and J dropped 7 bases, with 16 bases sitting between them. The CDR3, as DNA: TGCAGCGTTGCCTCCGGGGGCGGGGGTGAAGCTTTCTTT. This sequence encodes CSVASGGGGEAFF.

This clonotype came up many times. The chain couples TRBV10-1 to TRBJ2-6; D may match TRBD1 or TRBD2 (5 bases each). Germline CDR1 reads WNHNN; CDR2 reads SYGVQD (reference sequence). This CDR3 has 18 amino acids. V was clipped by 5 bases and J by 0 bases, with 17 bases between them. The CDR3 DNA follows: TGCGCCAGCAGTCCGGGGCAGGGCCTTCACTCTGGGGCCAACGTCCTGACTTTC. It specifies CASSPGQGLHSGANVLTF.

Concerning this clonotype itself: In this CDR3 the conserved last residue, phenylalanine or tryptophan, is missing, so a read error is likely. This chain links TRBV20-1 with TRBJ2-5; D not certain. CDR1 and CDR2 (germline): DFQATT, SNEGSKA (reference sequence). V was cut by 2 bases and J by 5 bases, with 15 bases left in between. The CDR3 loop spans 14 amino acids. CDR3 amino acids: CSARRADIGETQYI. CDR3 nucleotide sequence: TGCAGTGCTAGAAGGGCGGATATTGGGGAGACCCAGTACATC.

In its sample, this clonotype was seen a few times. A read error may produce the germline difference seen at one junction end. Here the CDR3 DNA reads TGTGTCAGCAGCTATTCCCAAAGCAGGAGGGCGCGAGGGGAGCTGTTTTTT. Translating gives CVSSYSQSRRARGELFF. The rearrangement links TRBV7-8 to TRBJ2-2, with D possibly matching TRBD2 (6 bases). Per germline, CDR1 SGHVS and CDR2 FQNEAQ. The CDR3 has 17 amino acids.

This clonotype showed up just a few times. Here the CDR3 reads CSAPTGPNQPQHF. DNA of the CDR3: TGCAGTGCCCCGACAGGCCCAAATCAGCCCCAGCATTTT. J is TRBJ1-5 and V is TRBV20-1; weak D call: TRBD1 (6 bases). V was pared by 6 bases and J by 4 bases, with 13 bases between. From germline, CDR1 is DFQATT and CDR2 SNEGSKA (reference sequence). CDR3 length: 13 residues.

The V gene is TRBV15, the J gene TRBJ1-3; TRBD1 matches at 9 bases. The CDR3 is made up of 15 amino acids. V lost 1 base, J lost 6 bases, and 4 bases stayed unmatched. The germline V gene has CDR1 LNHNV and CDR2 YYDKDF (reference sequence). The CDR3: CATSRGQGEENTIYF. CDR3 sequence (DNA): TGTGCCACCAGCAGAGGACAGGGGGAAGAAAACACCATATATTTT.

This clonotype has just a few counts. The rearrangement uses TRBV13 and TRBJ2-7; D assignment may be TRBD1 or TRBD2 (6 bases each). The CDR3 has 15 amino acids. Germline V gives CDR1 PRHDT, CDR2 FYEKMQ (reference sequence). V lost 4 bases and J 4 bases, leaving 17 bases between the germline ends. Here the CDR3 DNA reads TGTGCCAGCAGCTCCCGGGGGCCGAAACTGTACGAGCAGTACTTC. Amino acids: CASSSRGPKLYEQYF. Complete variable domain (other parts from reference TRBV13 and TRBJ2-7): AAGVIQSPRHLIKEKRETATLKCYPIPRHDTVYWYQQGPGQDPQFLISFYEKMQSDKGSIPDRFSAQQFSDYHSELNMSSLELGDSALYFCASSSRGPKLYEQYFGPGTRLTVT.

The CDR3 sequence: CASSWRRGTTYEQYF. The CDR3 DNA sequence: TGCGCCAGCAGCTGGCGACGTGGGACTACATACGAGCAGTACTTC. The chain is built from TRBV5-1 and TRBJ2-7; 7 positions match TRBD2. Germline assignment: CDR1 SGHRS and CDR2 YFSETQ. The V gene end was trimmed by 3 bases and the J gene end by 4 bases; junction bases not matched to a gene: 10. There are 15 residues in the CDR3. The full variable domain, completed using reference TRBV5-1 and TRBJ2-7, is KAGVTQTPRYLIKTRGQQVTLSCSPISGHRSVSWYQQTPGQGLQFLFEYFSETQRNKGNFPGRFSGRQFSNSRSEMNVSTLELGDSALYLCASSWRRGTTYEQYFGPGTRLTVT.

This clonotype was recorded many times. The chain couples TRBV6-1 to TRBJ2-7; 11 nucleotides align to TRBD1. Germline-derived CDR1 and CDR2 are MNHNS and SASEGT. V was pared by 4 bases and J by 7 bases, with 6 bases of the junction left unmatched. This CDR3 has 14 amino acids. The chain's CDR3 is CASSGGQGALEQYF. The CDR3, as DNA: TGTGCCAGCAGTGGCGGACAGGGGGCGCTTGAGCAGTACTTC.

The chain recombines TRBV9 with TRBJ1-3, with D unresolved. Germline CDR1 reads SGDLS; CDR2 reads YYNGEE. The CDR3 loop spans 15 amino acids. V lost 4 bases, J lost 1 base, and 12 bases lay in between. The CDR3 region is CASSLRPLSGNTIYF. For the CDR3, the DNA is TGTGCCAGCAGCTTAAGACCGTTATCTGGAAACACCATATATTTT.

The chain recombines TRBV5-1 with TRBJ2-2; perhaps TRBD1 as D (5 bases). CDR1 is SGHRS and CDR2 is YFSETQ in the germline V gene. Trimming shortened V by 0 bases and J by 0 bases, and 12 bases separated the two germline ends. The CDR3 runs to 17 residues. The CDR3 DNA reads as TGCGCCAGCAGCTTGGCCCCAAGACAGTCGAACACCGGGGAGCTGTTTTTT. Its protein product is CASSLAPRQSNTGELFF.

This sequence joins TRBV12-3 or TRBV12-4 and TRBJ1-4; D not certain. This CDR3 is built from 13 residues. V was pared by 10 bases and J by 4 bases, with 13 bases between. CDR3 DNA: TGTGCCACTAAAGGTCCTTATAATGAAAAACTGTTTTTT. This gives the protein CATKGPYNEKLFF.

This clonotype was found many times. DNA for the CDR3: TGCAGTGCTCCCTGGGGGATCCAAGAGACCCAGTACTTC. It is translated as CSAPWGIQETQYF. The gene calls are TRBV20-1 and TRBJ2-5, with D tentatively TRBD1 or TRBD2 (5 bases each). The V gene's germline CDR1 is DFQATT and CDR2 SNEGSKA (reference sequence). V lost 5 bases and J lost 1, with 11 bases in between. The length of the CDR3 is 13 residues.

Many counts were recorded for this clonotype. The CDR3 reads CASSYSTDRDYEQYF. As DNA, the CDR3 is TGTGCCAGCAGTTACTCGACGGACAGGGACTACGAGCAGTACTTC. V is TRBV6-5 and J is TRBJ2-7; 8 bases agree with TRBD1. Trimming removed 0 bases from V and 3 bases from J; junction bases left unmatched: 4. In germline, CDR1 is MNHEY, CDR2 SVGAGI. The CDR3 sequence is 15 residues long.

This clonotype occurred many times. The rearrangement links TRBV7-9 to TRBJ1-6, with D possibly being TRBD1 (5 bases). The CDR3 extends over 16 amino acids. CDR1 SEHNR and CDR2 FQNEAQ come from the germline V gene (reference sequence). The V and J ends lost 4 bases and 9 bases respectively, with 19 bases between them. The CDR3 DNA follows: TGTGCCAGCAGCTACGGAGGGAGGGCGGGGGTTTCACCCCTCCACTTT. It encodes CASSYGGRAGVSPLHF.

The rearrangement joins TRBV5-1 to TRBJ1-2; D ambiguous. This CDR3 is 13 amino acids long. Germline CDR1 reads SGHRS; CDR2 reads YFSETQ. V was pared by 2 bases and J by 7 bases, with 12 bases between. The CDR3 loop is CASSLGASFGYTF. In nucleotides, the CDR3 is TGCGCCAGCAGCTTAGGTGCTTCGTTTGGCTACACCTTC.